One sample yielded the 32 T cell receptor beta chains listed below, sequenced in a study of T-cell reconstitution after alpha-beta-depleted transplantation in children. Preparation of the TCRbeta library used unique molecular identifiers. TCRdb independently ran MiXCR on the PCR reads; one entry per CDR3 protein. The sample lists some 350,000 distinct CDR3 sequences, 10% seen once, with 2.4% in the top ten. Sequencing was performed on PBMCs from the stem cell graft donor, taken from the stem cell graft. These receptors all come from a human donor who donated a stem cell graft to a child with acute lymphoblastic leukemia.

This clonotype showed up just a few times. The rearrangement joins TRBV27 to TRBJ2-3, with 8 nucleotides matching TRBD2. This CDR3 comprises 17 residues. Germline V gene data show CDR1 as MNHEY and CDR2 as SMNVEV (reference sequence). V shed 3 bases, J shed 4 bases, and the junction held 12 bases outside the gene matches. CDR3 loop: CASSFQSAGAGPDTQYF. For the CDR3, the DNA is TGTGCCAGCAGTTTTCAATCAGCGGGAGCGGGTCCAGATACGCAGTATTTT.

This rearrangement joins TRBV19 to TRBJ1-1, with D possibly being TRBD1 (6 bases). Germline CDR1 LNHDA, CDR2 SQIVND (reference sequence). V was trimmed by 7 bases and J by 4 bases, leaving 25 bases between them. This CDR3 region has 17 residues. CDR3 DNA: TGTGCCAGTACCGCGACCCGCCAGGGGACCGTGGTCACTGAAGCTTTCTTT. Translation gives CASTATRQGTVVTEAFF.

This clonotype came up a few times. The chain recombines TRBV4-1 with TRBJ2-2; D perhaps matches TRBD1 (5 bases). Germline CDR1 and CDR2: MGHRA and YSYEKL. This CDR3 contains 15 residues. V lost 2 bases, J lost 4 bases, and 11 bases lay in between. The CDR3 region is CASSQRGLSTGELFF. The CDR3 DNA reads TGCGCCAGCAGCCAAAGGGGTCTGAGCACCGGGGAGCTGTTTTTT.

This chain's CDR3 is CASSLDATGGVDEQFF. CDR3 coding DNA: TGTGCCAGCAGTTTGGATGCGACGGGAGGTGTCGATGAGCAGTTCTTC. V and J are TRBV12-3 or TRBV12-4 and TRBJ2-1; 7 bases align to TRBD2. The CDR3 contains 16 residues. Losses at the gene ends were 3 bases for V and 8 bases for J; bases not matched to a gene: 13.

This rearrangement joins TRBV4-1 to TRBJ2-1, with 7 bases aligning to TRBD2. Looked up from germline, CDR1 is MGHRA and CDR2 is YSYEKL. CDR3 size: 18 residues. Losses at the gene ends were 0 bases for V and 7 bases for J; bases not matched to a gene: 15. CDR3 bases: TGCGCCAGCAGCCAAGATCGAGGTGGTGGGAGGGCCTTAAATGAGCAGTTCTTC. Translation gives CASSQDRGGGRALNEQFF.

This clonotype occurred a few times. This sequence joins TRBV27 and TRBJ2-2; D uncertain. V gave up 1 base and J gave up 6 bases, with 12 bases separating them. Germline CDR1 and CDR2: MNHEY and SMNVEV (reference sequence). This CDR3 has 15 residues. Written as DNA, the CDR3 is TGTGCCAGCAGTTTATTGGGCCAAGAGGCCGGGGAGCTGTTTTTT. It is translated as CASSLLGQEAGELFF.

A remark on this clonotype: Since a much larger clone is just one base distant, this may be a read error. This sequence joins TRBV12-3 or TRBV12-4 and TRBJ2-5, with 7 bases fitting TRBD1. This CDR3 is 15 amino acids long. This chain's CDR3 is CARSLGQGVQETQYF. In DNA, the CDR3 is TGTGCCAGAAGTTTGGGCCAGGGGGTCCAAGAGACCCAGTACTTC.

This clonotype was detected ten times or more. CDR3 sequence reads: CSVRSLTGEQFF. The CDR3 DNA reads as TGCAGCGTTCGATCCCTTACGGGTGAGCAGTTCTTC. The chain joins TRBV29-1 to TRBJ2-1; unclear D gene. CDR1 is SQVTM, CDR2 ANQGSEA, per germline. The CDR3 sequence is 12 residues long. Trimming shortened V by 5 bases and J by 9 bases, and 14 bases separated the two germline ends.

This clonotype was seen a handful of times. The V call is TRBV20-1, the J call TRBJ2-7; 7 bases map to TRBD2. The CDR3 has 12 amino acids. V shed 2 bases and J 7 bases; nucleotides not matched to a gene: 5. Germline assignment: CDR1 DFQATT and CDR2 SNEGSKA (reference sequence). CDR3 coding DNA: TGCAGTGCTAGAACCCTAGCGGAAGAGCAGTACTTC. It specifies CSARTLAEEQYF.

The sample holds many counts of this clonotype. The chain links TRBV18 to TRBJ2-7; 7 bases match TRBD1. Looked up from germline, CDR1 is KGHSH and CDR2 is LQKENI. V dropped 6 bases and J dropped 4; count of bases not matched to a gene: 9. CDR3 length equals 14 residues. The CDR3 reads CASSPRQGNYEQYF. CDR3 DNA: TGTGCCAGCTCGCCGCGACAGGGAAATTACGAGCAGTACTTC.

This clonotype was seen a handful of times. The gene calls are TRBV20-1 and TRBJ2-5; 10 bases are shared with TRBD2. Germline CDR1 is DFQATT and CDR2 is SNEGSKA (reference sequence). This CDR3 spans 16 amino acids. V trimming: 6 bases; J trimming: 5 bases; junction bases outside the gene matches: 15. This CDR3 reads CSAQKPAGGVGETQYF. CDR3 sequence (DNA): TGCAGTGCCCAAAAGCCAGCGGGAGGGGTGGGGGAGACCCAGTACTTC.

This clonotype showed up just a few times. The J gene is TRBJ2-5, the V gene TRBV4-3, with D possibly matching TRBD2 (6 bases). CDR1 and CDR2 (germline): LGHNA, YSLEER. The CDR3 is 15 residues long. The ends were cut back, 1 base at V and 2 bases at J, with 11 bases in the middle. The CDR3 coding sequence is TGCGCCAGCAGCCAAGCGGGAGAAGGGCAAGAGACCCAGTACTTC. It yields the protein CASSQAGEGQETQYF.

CDR3 nucleotide sequence: TGCAGTGCTAGGTACACAGATACGCAGTATTTT. Translated: CSARYTDTQYF. The chain recombines TRBV20-1 with TRBJ2-3; D gene uncertain. The germline V and J ends were trimmed by 3 bases and 2 bases, with 3 bases remaining between them. Germline assignment: CDR1 DFQATT and CDR2 SNEGSKA (reference sequence). This CDR3 spans 11 amino acids.

The sample holds a few counts of this clonotype. The V call is TRBV12-3 or TRBV12-4, the J call TRBJ2-5; D is unresolved. CDR3 size: 15 residues. V shed 0 bases and J shed 1 base, with 9 bases lying between them. The CDR3 reads CASSLAIAVQETQYF. The CDR3 coding sequence is TGTGCCAGCAGTTTAGCGATCGCAGTCCAAGAGACCCAGTACTTC.

This clonotype was detected a few times. The chain links TRBV5-6 to TRBJ2-5; 14 bases agree with TRBD2. The trim removed 4 bases at V and 1 base at J, leaving 6 bases unmatched. This CDR3 spans 17 amino acids. CDR1 is SGHDT, CDR2 YYEEEE, per germline. The chain's CDR3 is CASSGGLAGVGQETQYF. The CDR3 DNA sequence: TGTGCCAGCAGCGGGGGACTAGCGGGAGTCGGCCAAGAGACCCAGTACTTC. Using reference TRBV5-6 and TRBJ2-5 for the parts outside the CDR3, the full variable domain is DAGVTQSPTHLIKTRGQQVTLRCSPKSGHDTVSWYQQALGQGPQFIFQYYEEEERQRGNFPDRFSGHQFPNYSSELNVNALLLGDSALYLCASSGGLAGVGQETQYFGPGTRLLVL.

This clonotype was recorded a few times. J is TRBJ1-5 and V is TRBV4-2; the D gene is possibly TRBD1 (5 bases). This CDR3 has 15 amino acids. Deletions cut 1 base from V and 5 bases from J, with 12 bases between. Germline values: CDR1 LGHNA, CDR2 YNFKEQ. CDR3 DNA sequence: TGTGCCAGCAGCCAAGCCGCGGGACCTTATCAGCCCCAGCATTTT. The encoded protein is CASSQAAGPYQPQHF.

This clonotype was observed a handful of times. The chain carries TRBV11-1 and TRBJ2-7; the D gene is possibly TRBD1 (6 bases). The CDR3 is 18 residues long. The V end was cut by 4 bases, the J end by 6 bases, with 28 bases between. CDR1 and CDR2 (germline): SGHAT, FQDESV (reference sequence). DNA of the CDR3: TGTGCCAGCAGCTCCGAGGCCCGTCCGGGACATCTTCGTACCGAGCAGTACTTC. Protein: CASSSEARPGHLRTEQYF.

This clonotype was counted between two and nine times. J is TRBJ2-3 and V is TRBV5-1; maybe TRBD2 (5 bases). Germline V gene data show CDR1 as SGHRS and CDR2 as YFSETQ. Trimming took 3 bases from V and 6 from J, leaving 14 bases between them. This CDR3 contains 14 residues. The CDR3 sequence: CASSSGFEGDTQYF. The CDR3 DNA follows: TGCGCCAGCAGCTCGGGGTTCGAGGGCGATACGCAGTATTTT.

On this clonotype: An end of the junction differs from the germline gene, which may be a read error. This chain connects TRBV4-1 to TRBJ1-1; no definite D call. Germline-derived CDR1 and CDR2 are MGHRA and YSYEKL. CDR3 length: 13 residues. Here the CDR3 DNA reads TGCGCCAGCAGCTCAGCTGGGAACGCTGAAGCTTTCTTT. Protein: CASSSAGNAEAFF.

The rearrangement joins TRBV3-1 to TRBJ2-3; no definite D call. Trimming left V 5 bases short and J 0 bases short, with 18 bases between. Per germline, CDR1 LGHDT and CDR2 YNNKEL (reference sequence). CDR3 length equals 17 residues. The CDR3 loop reads CASSAYPLQSSTDTQYF. The CDR3 nucleotides read TGTGCCAGCAGCGCCTATCCGCTTCAGTCTAGCACAGATACGCAGTATTTT.

This clonotype was counted ten times or more. The V call is TRBV28, the J call TRBJ2-7; weak D call: TRBD1 (6 bases). The CDR3 has 13 amino acids. Germline CDR1 and CDR2: MDHEN and SYDVKM. V was cut by 3 bases and J by 2 bases, with 8 bases left in between. Here the CDR3 reads CASSLGATYEQYF. The CDR3 nucleotides are TGTGCCAGCAGTTTGGGGGCAACCTACGAGCAGTACTTC.

In this sample, this clonotype turned up many times. The genes are TRBV5-6 and TRBJ2-1, with 7 nucleotides matching TRBD2. The junction had 4 bases not matched to a gene; V was cut back by 0 bases and J by 7 bases. There are 14 residues in the CDR3. Looked up from germline, CDR1 is SGHDT and CDR2 is YYEEEE. In nucleotides, the CDR3 is TGTGCCAGCAGCTTGGACCCTAGCGGTAATGAGCAGTTCTTC. It specifies CASSLDPSGNEQFF.

V and J are TRBV15 and TRBJ2-1, with D perhaps TRBD2 (6 bases). Germline assignment: CDR1 LNHNV and CDR2 YYDKDF (reference sequence). CDR3 length: 15 amino acids. V lost 5 bases and J lost 3, with 14 bases in between. This CDR3 reads CATSGTGLIYNEQFF. DNA of the CDR3: TGTGCCACCAGCGGGACGGGACTTATCTACAATGAGCAGTTCTTC.

This clonotype was detected ten times or more. The rearrangement joins TRBV6-6 to TRBJ2-7, with D unresolved. This CDR3 region has 13 residues. V was trimmed by 0 bases and J by 2 bases, leaving 5 bases between them. Germline assignment: CDR1 MNHNY and CDR2 SVGAGI (reference sequence). The CDR3, as DNA: TGTGCCAGCAGTTACTCGATGACCTACGAGCAGTACTTC. Protein product: CASSYSMTYEQYF.

As to this clonotype: Germline is not matched at one junction end, which may reflect a read error. The rearrangement joins TRBV15 to TRBJ2-7, with TRBD2 as a possible D gene (6 bases). The CDR3 sequence is 13 residues long. The germline V gene has CDR1 LNHNV and CDR2 YYDKDF (reference sequence). The CDR3 nucleotides read TGTGCCACCAGCCCCTCCTTCCGGGACTTCCTCCACTTC. Amino acids: CATSPSFRDFLHF.

The rearrangement links TRBV9 to TRBJ2-7; 8 bases match TRBD2. CDR1 is SGDLS, CDR2 YYNGEE, per germline. Trimming took 4 bases from V and 3 from J; bases not matched to a gene: 12. The length of the CDR3 is 16 residues. CDR3 protein: CASSPSVLADYYEQYF. DNA of the CDR3: TGTGCCAGCAGCCCTAGTGTACTAGCGGACTACTACGAGCAGTACTTC.

The genes are TRBV7-2 and TRBJ1-3, with 9 positions matching TRBD1. Per the germline V gene, CDR1 is SGHTA and CDR2 is FQGNSA. There are 17 residues in the CDR3. The V gene end was trimmed by 1 base and the J gene end by 0 bases; junction bases not matched to a gene: 4. The CDR3 sequence: CASSLVSDRGSGNTIYF. The CDR3 DNA sequence: TGTGCCAGCAGCTTAGTTTCGGACAGGGGCTCTGGAAACACCATATATTTT.

This chain links TRBV29-1 with TRBJ2-5, with D possibly matching TRBD1 (6 bases). This CDR3 has 14 residues. The V end lost 0 bases, the J end lost 4 bases, and 12 bases lay between the germline ends. Germline CDR1 SQVTM, CDR2 ANQGSEA. In DNA form, the CDR3 reads TGCAGCGTTGAAGATCCGGGCAGGGGAGAGACCCAGTACTTC. This encodes CSVEDPGRGETQYF.

This clonotype was picked up many times. Here the CDR3 DNA reads TGTGCCAGCAGTTTAGCTCCCGGGACTGCGTCGAACACCGGGGAGCTGTTTTTT. Protein product: CASSLAPGTASNTGELFF. The rearrangement joins TRBV12-3 or TRBV12-4 to TRBJ2-2; TRBD2 is a possible D gene (6 bases). Trimming took off 0 bases at V and 0 bases at J, with 14 bases between the two ends. The CDR3 is 18 amino acids.

This clonotype was picked up many times. The V call is TRBV29-1, the J call TRBJ1-1; maybe TRBD1 (6 bases). This CDR3 region has 13 residues. V was cut by 7 bases and J by 1 base, with 13 bases left in between. In germline, CDR1 is SQVTM, CDR2 ANQGSEA. This chain's CDR3 is CSGSDRKNTEAFF. The CDR3 DNA follows: TGCAGCGGTTCGGACAGAAAGAACACTGAAGCTTTCTTT.

The chain is built from TRBV4-1 and TRBJ2-1; 8 bases fit TRBD2. CDR3 length: 16 amino acids. The germline gives CDR1 MGHRA, CDR2 YSYEKL. Trimming took 4 bases from V and 0 from J; bases not matched to a gene: 5. The CDR3 sequence: CASSRAGAHSYNEQFF. The CDR3 DNA sequence: TGCGCCAGCAGCCGAGCGGGAGCCCACTCCTACAATGAGCAGTTCTTC.

This clonotype turned up a few times. The chain joins TRBV12-3 or TRBV12-4 to TRBJ1-2; 8 bases map to TRBD1. Trimming removed 6 bases from V and 4 bases from J; junction bases left unmatched: 7. The CDR3 contains 14 residues. The CDR3 region is CASSPGTGFYGYTF. For the CDR3, the DNA is TGTGCCAGCAGCCCTGGGACAGGCTTCTATGGCTACACCTTC.